This note documents a single T cell receptor (beta chain) sequence. The record originates from a study of cytomegalovirus exposure and HLA in healthy donors. PCR primers comprised 60 Vbeta and 13 Jbeta primers. Method: immunoSEQ multiplex PCR; TCRdb's copy keeps in-frame clones and lacks some. The sample yields more than 140,000 clones, approximately 84% seen once. CDR1 and CDR2 from the germline V gene are MNHEY and SVGAGI. The CDR3 has 13 amino acids. Deletions cut 6 bases from V and 2 bases from J, with 10 bases between. Material: PBMCs. This clonotype was obtained from a woman aged 40-49 years in good health and CMV-seronegative. V is TRBV6-5 and J is TRBJ1-1; D is uncertain. CDR3 DNA: TGTGCCAGCAGATACCTACTTAACACTGAAGCTTTCTTT. It specifies CASRYLLNTEAFF.